A selection of T cell receptor beta chains follows, all from one sample in a study of blood T cell repertoires in COVID-19. Assay used: immunoSEQ multiplex PCR; TCRdb lists only in-frame clones, some missing. This table has roughly 140,000 clones, around 84% appearing once. The sequenced sample was peripheral blood. The receptors originated from a woman in her fifties or sixties with acute or convalescent COVID-19. Both conserved end residues are part of each CDR3. A D gene is named only where the DNA matches it firmly. Clone size is stated in some rows and not others, as once, few, many or a class when expanded.

>TRBV30|once|15|TRBD1|TRBJ2-7
CAWINDRGQSGEQYF
TGTGCCTGGATAAATGACAGGGGGCAATCTGGCGAGCAGTACTTC
>TRBV11-2|-|15|-|TRBJ1-1
CASSLEEHMNTEAFF
TGTGCCAGCAGCTTAGAGGAGCATATGAACACTGAAGCTTTCTTT
>TRBV6-5|-|13|-|TRBJ1-1
CASSPEGNTEAFF
TGTGCCAGCAGCCCCGAGGGGAACACTGAAGCTTTCTTT
>TRBV7-2|-|14|TRBD1|TRBJ1-5
CASSADRGPQPQHF
TGTGCCAGCAGCGCCGACAGGGGGCCTCAGCCCCAGCATTTT
>TRBV7-3|-|17|-|TRBJ2-1
CASSLAGGAGTYNEQFF
TGTGCCAGCAGCTTGGCCGGTGGGGCAGGGACCTACAATGAGCAGTTCTTC
>TRBV7-9|-|15|TRBD1|TRBJ1-6
CASSLSDRADSPLHF
TGTGCCAGCAGCTTAAGTGACAGGGCAGATTCACCCCTCCACTTT
>TRBV6-5|-|14|-|TRBJ2-7
CASSYGEGDYEQYF
TGTGCCAGCAGTTACGGTGAAGGGGACTACGAGCAGTACTTC
>TRBV29-1|-|12|-|TRBJ1-2
CSVDDGGYGYTF
TGCAGCGTTGACGACGGCGGCTATGGCTACACCTTC
>TRBV18|-|15|TRBD1|TRBJ2-2
CASSPRTGDHGELFF
TGTGCCAGCTCACCCCGGACAGGGGATCACGGGGAGCTGTTTTTT
>TRBV6-2/TRBV6-3|-|15|-|TRBJ1-5
CASSKGHLKNQPQHF
TGTGCCAGCAGTAAGGGACACCTAAAAAATCAGCCCCAGCATTTT
>TRBV4-3|-|16|TRBD1|TRBJ1-5
CASSLGQGGKNQPQHF
TGCGCCAGCAGCCTAGGACAGGGTGGTAAGAATCAGCCCCAGCATTTT
>TRBV19|-|18|TRBD1|TRBJ1-6
CASGVVGTGVSIGSPLHF
TGTGCCTCCGGCGTGGTTGGGACAGGGGTCTCCATAGGTTCACCCCTCCACTTT
>TRBV14|-|17|-|TRBJ1-3
CASSPQAGLYSGNTIYF
TGTGCCAGCAGCCCCCAAGCAGGGCTATACTCTGGAAACACCATATATTTT
>TRBV5-6|-|16|-|TRBJ1-3
CASSLRGGVTGNTIYF
TGTGCCAGCAGCTTACGGGGGGGCGTAACTGGAAACACCATATATTTT
>TRBV19|-|13|-|TRBJ1-5
CASSIRGQQPQHF
TGTGCCAGTAGTATCCGGGGACAACAGCCCCAGCATTTT
>TRBV10-3|few|14|-|TRBJ1-5
CATGGVDGNQPQHF
TGTGCCACCGGAGGGGTCGATGGTAATCAGCCCCAGCATTTT
>TRBV7-2|-|14|-|TRBJ1-3
CASSTGRSGNTIYF
TGTGCCAGCAGCACAGGGCGCTCTGGAAACACCATATATTTT
>TRBV6-2/TRBV6-3|-|14|-|TRBJ1-1
CASSYQTGNTEAFF
TGTGCCAGCAGTTACCAAACAGGGAACACTGAAGCTTTCTTT
>TRBV19|-|15|TRBD1|TRBJ1-1
CASSTRTGVNTEAFF
TGTGCCAGTAGTACTAGGACAGGCGTGAACACTGAAGCTTTCTTT
>TRBV2|once|15|-|TRBJ2-5
CASQLQGMGLETQYF
TGTGCCAGCCAACTCCAGGGGATGGGTTTGGAGACCCAGTACTTC
>TRBV12-3/TRBV12-4|-|13|-|TRBJ2-4
CASSAGRLNIQYF
TGTGCCAGCAGTGCGGGCAGATTAAACATTCAGTACTTC
>TRBV19|-|13|-|TRBJ1-2
CASSIPRIPGYTF
TGTGCCAGTAGTATACCCAGGATCCCAGGCTACACCTTC
>TRBV15|-|13|TRBD2|TRBJ2-1
CATAPSGDNEQFF
TGTGCCACGGCCCCTAGCGGAGACAATGAGCAGTTCTTC
>TRBV5-6|-|15|TRBD1|TRBJ2-7
CASSLARQGGYEQYF
TGTGCCAGCAGCTTGGCGCGACAGGGTGGGTACGAGCAGTACTTC
>TRBV6-2/TRBV6-3|-|16|TRBD1|TRBJ1-4
CASSNSPGQRNEKLFF
TGTGCCAGCAGTAACTCTCCGGGACAGCGTAATGAAAAACTGTTTTTT
>TRBV3-1/TRBV3-2|-|14|-|TRBJ1-2
CASKGDDANYGYTF
TGTGCCTCAAAGGGAGACGATGCTAACTATGGCTACACCTTC
>TRBV7-9|-|15|TRBD2|TRBJ2-3
CASSPGTSSAHTQYF
TGTGCCAGCAGCCCCGGGACTAGCAGCGCTCATACGCAGTATTTT
>TRBV28|-|18|-|TRBJ1-5
CASRLGLPGGIRNQPQHF
TGTGCCAGCCGCTTAGGTCTCCCGGGGGGAATACGCAATCAGCCCCAGCATTTT
>TRBV19|-|13|TRBD2|TRBJ2-5
CASRPGGIETQYF
TGTGCCAGTAGGCCCGGGGGGATTGAGACCCAGTACTTC
>TRBV19|-|14|TRBD1|TRBJ1-6
CASSMTGGGSPLHF
TGTGCCAGTAGTATGACAGGGGGTGGTTCACCCCTCCACTTT
>TRBV7-7|-|15|-|TRBJ2-2
CASSLDSMNTGELFF
TGTGCCAGCAGCTTAGACAGTATGAACACCGGGGAGCTGTTTTTT
>TRBV4-3|-|13|-|TRBJ1-2
CASSSGAGYGYTF
TGCGCCAGCAGCTCAGGGGCTGGCTATGGCTACACCTTC
>TRBV9|-|14|-|TRBJ1-1
CASSVGQVDTEAFF
TGTGCCAGCAGCGTAGGGCAGGTGGACACTGAAGCTTTCTTT
>TRBV7-3|-|16|TRBD2|TRBJ2-1
CASSLVGLAEGNEQFF
TGTGCCAGCAGCTTAGTTGGACTAGCGGAAGGTAATGAGCAGTTCTTC
>TRBV7-3|-|13|-|TRBJ1-6
CASSSQGDSPLHF
TGTGCCAGCAGCTCTCAAGGGGATTCACCCCTCCACTTT
>TRBV25-1|-|12|-|TRBJ1-1
CASSQPGAEAFF
TGTGCCAGCAGTCAACCTGGAGCTGAAGCTTTCTTT
>TRBV11-2|-|12|-|TRBJ2-7
CASRGGSGEQYF
TGTGCCAGCAGGGGAGGTTCCGGCGAGCAGTACTTC
>TRBV19|few|18|TRBD2|TRBJ2-1
CASSKGHKGGAGSNEQFF
TGTGCCAGTAGTAAGGGCCACAAGGGAGGAGCGGGGTCCAATGAGCAGTTCTTC
>TRBV5-6|-|14|-|TRBJ2-4
CASSLSAGRLIQYF
TGTGCCAGCAGCTTGAGTGCAGGAAGGCTCATTCAGTACTTC
>TRBV7-2|-|17|TRBD2|TRBJ2-1
CASKSWAGGQDLNEQFF
TGTGCCAGCAAAAGCTGGGCGGGGGGGCAGGATCTCAATGAGCAGTTCTTC
>TRBV5-1|-|11|-|TRBJ2-1
CASKRENEQFF
TGCGCCAGCAAACGGGAAAATGAGCAGTTCTTC
>TRBV6-5|-|15|TRBD2|TRBJ2-1
CASSPGRGSYNEQFF
TGTGCCAGCAGCCCCGGGAGGGGTTCATACAATGAGCAGTTCTTC
>TRBV3-1/TRBV3-2|-|13|TRBD2|TRBJ2-4
CASSLRGENIQYF
TGTGCCAGCAGCCTCCGGGGGGAAAACATTCAGTACTTC
>TRBV12-5|-|13|TRBD1|TRBJ1-2
CASGRGQIYGYTF
TGTGCTAGTGGCCGGGGACAGATCTATGGCTACACCTTC
>TRBV4-3|-|14|TRBD2|TRBJ2-2
CASSQAGGNGELFF
TGCGCCAGCAGCCAGGCCGGGGGGAACGGGGAGCTGTTTTTT
>TRBV27|-|14|TRBD1|TRBJ2-7
CASSWDRVKDEQYF
TGTGCCAGCAGTTGGGACAGGGTGAAAGACGAGCAGTACTTC
>TRBV5-1|few|13|TRBD1|TRBJ1-1
CASSGTGDTEAFF
TGCGCCAGCAGCGGGACAGGGGATACTGAAGCTTTCTTT
>TRBV6-4|-|14|-|TRBJ1-1
CASSLEIGNTEAFF
TGTGCCAGCAGCCTTGAAATCGGTAACACTGAAGCTTTCTTT
>TRBV27|-|15|TRBD1|TRBJ1-6
CASSLGQDNNSPLHF
TGTGCCAGCAGTTTAGGACAGGACAATAATTCACCCCTCCACTTT
>TRBV7-2|-|15|-|TRBJ1-4
CASSLDPRGYEKLFF
TGTGCCAGCAGCTTAGACCCAAGGGGATATGAAAAACTGTTTTTT
>TRBV5-8|few|14|-|TRBJ2-7
CASSYERGAYEQYF
TGTGCCAGCAGCTACGAGCGCGGGGCCTACGAGCAGTACTTC
>TRBV11-2|-|19|TRBD1|TRBJ2-1
CASSFIASVDRDNYNEQFF
TGTGCCAGCAGCTTTATCGCCTCCGTAGACAGGGACAACTACAATGAGCAGTTCTTC
>TRBV9|-|17|TRBD1|TRBJ1-3
CASSALPSGGNGNTIYF
TGTGCCAGCAGCGCCTTACCATCAGGGGGTAACGGAAACACCATATATTTT
>TRBV6-2/TRBV6-3|-|14|TRBD2|TRBJ2-7
CASSSGTSSSEQYF
TGTGCCAGCAGTTCCGGGACTAGCAGTTCCGAGCAGTACTTC
>TRBV4-3|-|15|-|TRBJ2-7
CASSQDLPVTYEQYF
TGCGCCAGCAGCCAAGATTTGCCGGTGACCTACGAGCAGTACTTC
>TRBV6-1|-|15|-|TRBJ1-5
CASSEVPGVTQPQHF
TGTGCCAGCAGTGAAGTCCCAGGGGTCACTCAGCCCCAGCATTTT
>TRBV19|-|17|TRBD2|TRBJ2-1
CASSSRTSGGLYNEQFF
TGTGCCAGTAGTTCACGGACTAGCGGGGGGTTATACAATGAGCAGTTCTTC